A selection of T cell receptor beta chains follows, all from one sample in a study of blood T cell repertoires in COVID-19. The assay was immunoSEQ multiplex PCR, and TCRdb's table has in-frame clones only and misses some. The profile covers under 200,000 clones, with over 70% appearing a single time and about 5.7% taken by the ten largest. Sample: PBMCs or T cells enriched from blood (not recorded which). The receptor set was obtained from a woman aged 40 to 50 with acute COVID-19. Each CDR3 is given with its conserved first and last residue. D genes are given only for firm matches. Size values are once, few and many counts, or a class for expanded clones, and some rows have none.

TRBV7-2	-	TRBJ2-2	TRBD2	CASSQRLAGEGAGELFF	TGTGCCAGCAGCCAACGACTAGCGGGAGAGGGCGCCGGGGAGCTGTTTTTT
TRBV5-6	-	TRBJ2-5	-	CASSPAANQETQYF	TGTGCCAGCAGCCCCGCGGCTAACCAAGAGACCCAGTACTTC
TRBV15	-	TRBJ1-2	-	CATSRGGSKVNYGYTF	TGTGCCACCAGCAGAGGAGGGTCGAAGGTAAACTATGGCTACACCTTC
TRBV6-2/TRBV6-3	once	TRBJ1-1	-	CASSSIPGTEAFF	TGTGCCAGCAGCTCGATCCCGGGGACTGAAGCTTTCTTT
TRBV4-2	-	TRBJ1-2	-	CASSQERAGYGYTF	TGTGCCAGCAGCCAAGAAAGGGCGGGCTATGGCTACACCTTC
TRBV18	-	TRBJ1-1	-	CASSPSLSLNTEAFF	TGTGCCAGCTCCCCGAGTCTATCCTTGAACACTGAAGCTTTCTTT
TRBV12-3/TRBV12-4	few	TRBJ1-1	TRBD1	CASSSQGGTEAFF	TGTGCCAGCAGTTCTCAGGGGGGCACTGAAGCTTTCTTT
TRBV12-3/TRBV12-4	-	TRBJ2-3	-	CASRAGTDTQYF	TGTGCCAGCAGGGCCGGGACAGATACGCAGTATTTT
TRBV7-9	-	TRBJ1-2	-	CASSLEQGAGGYTF	TGTGCCAGCAGCTTAGAGCAGGGAGCGGGGGGCTACACCTTC
TRBV15	-	TRBJ1-1	-	CATSRVQGQLNTEAFF	TGTGCCACCAGCAGAGTACAGGGCCAACTGAACACTGAAGCTTTCTTT
TRBV7-9	-	TRBJ1-4	-	CASSLGPGYNEKLFF	TGTGCCAGCAGCTTAGGCCCCGGTTATAATGAAAAACTGTTTTTT
TRBV6-1	-	TRBJ1-2	TRBD1	CASSEQGAIGYTF	TGTGCCAGCAGTGAACAGGGGGCGATTGGCTACACCTTC
TRBV6-5	-	TRBJ1-6	TRBD1	CASSYGTGLLNSPLHF	TGTGCCAGCAGTTACGGGACAGGACTCCTAAATTCACCCCTCCACTTT
TRBV5-8	-	TRBJ1-2	-	CASSPVGRVNYGYTF	TGTGCCAGCAGCCCGGTAGGGCGGGTTAACTATGGCTACACCTTC
TRBV30	-	TRBJ2-7	-	CAWATGNYEQYF	TGTGCCTGGGCCACAGGGAACTACGAGCAGTACTTC
TRBV5-4	-	TRBJ1-2	-	CASSLATGSPHGYTF	TGTGCCAGCAGCTTGGCTACAGGGTCCCCTCATGGCTACACCTTC